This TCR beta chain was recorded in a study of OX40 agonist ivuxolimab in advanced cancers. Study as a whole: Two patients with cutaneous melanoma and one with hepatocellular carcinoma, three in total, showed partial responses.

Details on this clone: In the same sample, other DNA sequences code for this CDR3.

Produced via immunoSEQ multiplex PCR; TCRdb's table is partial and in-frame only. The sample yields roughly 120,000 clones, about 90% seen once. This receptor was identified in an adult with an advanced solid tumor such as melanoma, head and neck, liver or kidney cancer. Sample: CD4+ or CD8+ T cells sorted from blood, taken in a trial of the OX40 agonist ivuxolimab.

In DNA form, the CDR3 reads TGCGCCAGCAGCTTGGGTGGCGGGGAGCTGTTTTTT. Amino acid sequence: CASSLGGGELFF. The rearrangement uses TRBV5-1 and TRBJ2-2; no clear D gene. CDR1 is SGHRS and CDR2 is YFSETQ in the germline V gene. V was clipped by 0 bases and J by 7 bases, with 4 bases between them. The CDR3 runs 12 residues.